The T cell receptor beta chain under discussion was sequenced for a study of STAT5B mutations in CD4+ large granular lymphocyte leukemia. This clone was observed a handful of times. As yet, its antigen is unknown. The assay was immunoSEQ multiplex PCR, and TCRdb's table has in-frame clones only and misses some. The sample lists 31,000 or so clones, approximately 73% occurring once. Germline CDR1 SGHTA, CDR2 FQGNSA. Between the trimmed V and J ends, which lost 5 bases and 7 bases, there was a span of 11 bases. The CDR3 runs to 12 residues. Findings and caveats of the study: Data were not HLA-matched across samples. About a quarter of private leukemic clonotypes occurred rarely in other patients' non-leukemic repertoires.

What was sequenced was CD4+ T cells from blood buffy coats. The chain has TRBV7-2 and TRBJ1-2; D may be TRBD1 (5 bases). This TCR was recovered from a human donor in good health. CDR3 in DNA: TGTGCCAGCAGCGTCAGGGATCGTGGCTACACCTTC. As protein: CASSVRDRGYTF.